This TCR beta chain stems from a study of beta chain features in type 1 diabetes. The sequenced template was cDNA made from the entire isolated RNA. Produced via immunoSEQ multiplex PCR; TCRdb's table is partial and in-frame only. This table holds 600,000 to 650,000 clones, 15% found once. Markers CD45RO/CCR7/CD25/CD127/CD95/CD27 served to sort CD4+ naive, central memory, regulatory and stem cell-like memory cells. This TCR came from a man between 18 and 35 years old in good health. Sequenced material: naive CD4+ T cells from blood.

The CDR3 region has the DNA TGTGCCAGCAGCCCAAGGACGCAGGTGGGAATTAATGAAAAACTGTTTTTT. It codes for CASSPRTQVGINEKLFF. The chain recombines TRBV7-9 with TRBJ1-4; no reliable D call. Per germline, CDR1 SEHNR and CDR2 FQNEAQ (reference sequence). There are 17 residues in the CDR3. With 5 bases removed from V and 4 bases from J, the gap between germline ends came to 20 bases.